These 2 T cell receptor beta chains originate from one sample sequenced in a study of cytomegalovirus exposure and HLA in healthy donors (dated by TCRdb to the late 2010s). Library construction relied on the immunoSEQ multiplex PCR assay. The multiplex PCR relied on a mix of 60 forward primers for TCR Vbeta segments and 13 reverse primers for TCR Jbeta segments. In its TCRdb copy, this immuneACCESS table keeps in-frame sequences only and misses some clones. Where compared with another copy, unresolved V genes explain less than half of these, and the others have no known cause. The sample profile shows more than 100,000 clones; 79% of them were found once. Less than 1.1% of the sample rests with the top ten. The sequenced material came from PBMCs. These receptors were taken from a male donor in good health and CMV-seronegative.

The table lists this clone with a count of one. The gene calls are TRBV5-1 and TRBJ2-3; unclear D gene. Germline V gives CDR1 SGHRS, CDR2 YFSETQ. Trimming shortened V by 1 base and J by 4 bases, and 7 bases separated the two germline ends. The length of the CDR3 is 13 residues. CDR3 region: CASSLFEADTQYF. The CDR3 nucleotides read TGCGCCAGCAGCTTGTTCGAGGCAGATACGCAGTATTTT.

As DNA, the CDR3 is TGCGCCAGCAGTGAGTCGAGGGATGGAGGGTCCATGGATACGCAGTATTTT. Translating it yields CASSESRDGGSMDTQYF. V gene TRBV10-1 combines with J gene TRBJ2-3; D is perhaps TRBD2 (6 bases). V lost 0 bases to trimming and J lost 6 bases, with 19 bases between them. CDR1 WNHNN and CDR2 SYGVQD come from the germline V gene (reference sequence). This CDR3 region has 17 residues.